This T cell receptor beta chain comes out of a study of blood T cell repertoires in COVID-19. Study-wide background: From the United States, Italy and Spain came samples of acute and convalescent COVID-19. Sources were T cells, B-cell-depleted T cells, or PBMCs; the material itself was cDNA or gDNA.

V lost 7 bases and J lost 2, with 15 bases in between. The CDR3 sequence is 15 residues long. Per the germline V gene, CDR1 is MDHEN and CDR2 is SYDVKM. Per the original data handling: How many nucleated cells were present was estimated from reference gene primer amplification. The assay was immunoSEQ multiplex PCR, and TCRdb's table has in-frame clones only and misses some. The V and J calls and the clone size are those of that table, but D and trimming were determined from the DNA. This table has roughly 190,000 clones, more than 75% appearing once. The sequence came from a woman aged 50 to 65 with active or convalescent COVID-19. Sequences were obtained from peripheral blood. The chain recombines TRBV28 with TRBJ1-3; maybe TRBD1 (5 bases). CDR3 in DNA: TGTGCCAGCACCTCCCCGGGCAGGGCTGGAAACACCATATATTTT. Translation: CASTSPGRAGNTIYF.